Listed below are T cell receptor beta chains from one sample, sequenced in a study of beta chain features in type 1 diabetes. Repertoires were generated with immunoSEQ multiplex PCR, while TCRdb's copy carries only in-frame clones and drops some. The top ten hold less than 0.03% of the sample, which has 200,000 to 300,000 clones, 20% seen once. The sequencing input was naive CD4+ T cells from blood. Receptors were obtained from a woman in her thirties or forties with type 1 diabetes. Each CDR3 is given with its conserved first and last residue. Each record gives: V gene, J gene, D gene, clone size, CDR3 protein, CDR3 DNA. A D gene is named only where the DNA matches it firmly. Clone sizes are given selectively: once, few, many, or a class where the clone is expanded.

TRBV7-2,TRBJ2-3,NA,few,CASSLVGVQAPDTQYF,TGTGCCAGCAGCTTAGTAGGGGTCCAGGCCCCAGATACGCAGTATTTT
TRBV5-4,TRBJ1-6,NA,NA,CASSLGGRGPSPLHF,TGTGCCAGCAGCTTGGGGGGAAGGGGCCCTTCACCCCTCCACTTT
TRBV29-1,TRBJ1-2,TRBD1,NA,CSVGQGGLTNYGYTF,TGCAGCGTTGGACAGGGGGGACTTACTAACTATGGCTACACCTTC
TRBV9,TRBJ2-3,NA,few,CASSVGQGRVADTQYF,TGTGCCAGCAGCGTAGGCCAGGGAAGGGTGGCAGATACGCAGTATTTT
TRBV5-1,TRBJ2-5,NA,NA,CASSLDTHQETQYF,TGCGCCAGCAGCCTGGACACCCACCAAGAGACCCAGTACTTC
TRBV29-1,TRBJ1-1,TRBD1,NA,CSAPGQENTEAFF,TGCAGCGCCCCGGGACAGGAGAACACTGAAGCTTTCTTT
TRBV9,TRBJ2-1,TRBD1,NA,CASSLRGNEQFF,TGTGCCAGCAGCCTCAGGGGGAATGAGCAGTTCTTC
TRBV19,TRBJ2-5,TRBD1,NA,CASSIQGAETQYF,TGTGCCAGTAGCATACAGGGGGCAGAGACCCAGTACTTC
TRBV7-3,TRBJ2-5,NA,NA,CASSPGVWETQYF,TGTGCCAGCAGCCCTGGAGTTTGGGAGACCCAGTACTTC
TRBV25-1,TRBJ1-4,NA,few,CASSDDGQGIEKLFF,TGTGCCAGCAGTGACGATGGGCAGGGGATAGAAAAACTGTTTTTT
TRBV7-6,TRBJ2-2,TRBD1,NA,CASTLTGSRTGELFF,TGTGCCAGCACTCTGACAGGGTCGAGAACCGGGGAGCTGTTTTTT
TRBV29-1,TRBJ1-1,TRBD1,few,CSGRTGGEAFF,TGCAGCGGCCGGACAGGGGGGGAAGCTTTCTTT
TRBV25-1,TRBJ2-3,NA,NA,CASSKGRTARADTQYF,TGTGCCAGCAGCAAAGGAAGGACAGCCCGGGCAGATACGCAGTATTTT